This T cell receptor (beta chain) stems from a study of T cell repertoires in cytomegalovirus infection. Whole-study context: Shared public TCR beta signatures pointed to both CMV infection and a matching HLA type. General study results and limits: Cumulative public TCR beta family frequency identified carriers of CMV plus the relevant HLA. CMV-specific TCR beta clonotypes restricted by HLA-C dominated the ex vivo response.

TCRdb re-analysed the reads in MiXCR, keeping a single row per CDR3 protein. Here the sample spans 110,000 to 150,000 distinct CDR3 sequences, about 32% being singletons. On this clonotype itself: Its antigen remains unidentified.

The CDR3 extends over 15 amino acids. V dropped 0 bases and J dropped 4 bases, with 12 bases sitting between them. Germline V lookup: CDR1 SGHDT, CDR2 YYEEEE. Material: CD8+ T cells from cultured PBMCs, obtained from culture after CMV antigen stimulation. This sequence was found in a human donor in good health (CMV status not recorded). Some clones in this sample may be carry-over from other donors' samples. The rearrangement links TRBV5-6 to TRBJ2-3; D is possibly TRBD1 (5 bases). The CDR3 DNA is TGTGCCAGCAGCTTGGGGGGCTATGCCCCAGATACGCAGTATTTT. Amino acids: CASSLGGYAPDTQYF.